The subject of this entry is one T cell receptor beta chain. Antigen: not known. Every subset's genomic DNA went evenly onto several immunoSEQ plates. Profiled with immunoSEQ multiplex PCR; TCRdb holds only in-frame clones, not every one. The sample carries about 2.2 million clones, around 93% recorded once. The V and J ends lost 4 bases and 9 bases, in that order; junction bases with no gene match: 2. The CDR3 totals 12 residues. Germline CDR1 MNHEY, CDR2 SVGAGI. This specimen belongs to a study of shared clonotypes between healthy human individuals. Study outcomes and limitations: Rarefaction analysis demonstrated incomplete sorted-subset sequencing notwithstanding large depth. Among non-shared clonotypes, generation probabilities were lower than among those shared by all four donors.

Naive CD8 populations comprised CD45RO-negative cells positively selected for CCR7, excluding terminally differentiated effector memory CD45RA+ cells. The rearrangement links TRBV6-5 to TRBJ2-1; 8 positions agree with TRBD2. Sequencing was performed on naive CD8+ T cells from PBMCs. The source is a man aged 18 to 35 in good health. Some clones in this sample may be carry-over from other donors' samples. CDR3 DNA: TGTGCCAGCAGTTCCGGACTAGCTGAGCAGTTCTTC. It is translated as CASSSGLAEQFF.